This TCR beta chain was captured in a study of blood T cell repertoires in COVID-19. Looking at the study overall: The United States, Italy and Spain supplied acute and convalescent COVID-19 samples. Sources were T cells, B-cell-depleted T cells, or PBMCs; the material itself was cDNA or gDNA.

Study processing details: Estimation of nucleated cell counts relied on the amplification of reference gene primers. Clones were read by immunoSEQ multiplex PCR, and TCRdb kept only the in-frame ones, dropping some. V and J calls and clone size are those listed in that table; D and trimming were worked out from the DNA. The profile shows around 100,000 clones, roughly 89% of them singletons. Trimming removed 1 base at V and 0 bases at J, with 7 bases between. The CDR3 is 15 amino acids. The germline V gene has CDR1 SEHNR and CDR2 FQNEAQ (reference sequence). The sample holds a few counts of this clone.

The chain couples TRBV7-9 to TRBJ1-5; D not resolved. Source material: peripheral blood. The source of this sequence is a human donor in a cohort sampled during active COVID-19. CDR3 sequence: CASSLVYSSNQPQHF. CDR3 DNA sequence: TGTGCCAGCAGCTTAGTATACAGTAGCAATCAGCCCCAGCATTTT.